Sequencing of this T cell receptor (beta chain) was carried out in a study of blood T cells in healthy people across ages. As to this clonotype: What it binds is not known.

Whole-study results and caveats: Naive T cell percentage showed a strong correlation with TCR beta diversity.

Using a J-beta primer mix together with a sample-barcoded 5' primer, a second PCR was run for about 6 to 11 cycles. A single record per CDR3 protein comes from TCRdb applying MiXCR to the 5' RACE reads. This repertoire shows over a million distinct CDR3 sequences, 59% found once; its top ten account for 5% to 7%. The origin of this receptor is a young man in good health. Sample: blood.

The CDR3 sequence is CASSFALGDGYTF. DNA of the CDR3: TGTGCCAGCAGTTTCGCTTTAGGGGATGGCTACACCTTC. This chain links TRBV27 with TRBJ1-2; maybe TRBD1 (5 bases). CDR1 and CDR2 (germline): MNHEY, SMNVEV (reference sequence). CDR3 size: 13 residues. V was trimmed by 3 bases and J by 6 bases, leaving 11 bases between them.